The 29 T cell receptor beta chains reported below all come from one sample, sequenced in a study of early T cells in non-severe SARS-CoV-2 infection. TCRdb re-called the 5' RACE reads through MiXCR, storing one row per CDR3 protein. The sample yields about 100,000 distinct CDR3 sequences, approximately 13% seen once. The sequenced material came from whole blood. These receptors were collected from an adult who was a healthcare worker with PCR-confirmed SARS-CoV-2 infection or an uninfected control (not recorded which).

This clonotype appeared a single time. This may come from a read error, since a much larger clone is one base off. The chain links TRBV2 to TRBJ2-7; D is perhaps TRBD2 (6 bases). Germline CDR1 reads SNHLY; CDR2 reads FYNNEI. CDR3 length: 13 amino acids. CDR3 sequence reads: CASSESRGYEQNF. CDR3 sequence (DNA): TGTGCCAGCAGTGAATCGCGGGGATACGAGCAGAACTTC.

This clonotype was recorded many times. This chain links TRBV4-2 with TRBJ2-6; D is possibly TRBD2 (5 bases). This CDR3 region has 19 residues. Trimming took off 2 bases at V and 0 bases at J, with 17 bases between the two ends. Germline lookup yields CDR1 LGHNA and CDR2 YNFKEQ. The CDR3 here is CASSQKGPRTFSGANVLTF. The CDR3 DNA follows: TGTGCCAGCAGCCAAAAGGGCCCTCGGACTTTCTCTGGGGCCAACGTCCTGACTTTC.

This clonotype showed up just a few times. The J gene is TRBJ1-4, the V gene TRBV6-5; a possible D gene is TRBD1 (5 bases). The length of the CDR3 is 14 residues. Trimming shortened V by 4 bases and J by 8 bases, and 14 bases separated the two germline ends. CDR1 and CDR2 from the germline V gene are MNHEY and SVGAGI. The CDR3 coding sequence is TGTGCCAGCAGTTCCGGGACCACGAGAGAAAAACTGTTTTTT. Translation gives CASSSGTTREKLFF.

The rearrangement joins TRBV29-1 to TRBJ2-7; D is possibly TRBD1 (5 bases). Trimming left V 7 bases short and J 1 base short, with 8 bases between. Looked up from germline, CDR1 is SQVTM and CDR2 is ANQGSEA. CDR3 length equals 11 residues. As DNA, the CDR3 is TGCAGCGCTAGACAGTCCTACGAGCAGTACTTC. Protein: CSARQSYEQYF.

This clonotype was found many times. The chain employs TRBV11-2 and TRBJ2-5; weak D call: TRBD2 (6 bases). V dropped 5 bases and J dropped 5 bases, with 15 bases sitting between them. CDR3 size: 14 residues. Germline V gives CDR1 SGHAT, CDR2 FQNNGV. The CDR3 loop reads CASSPGTALETQYF. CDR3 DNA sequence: TGTGCCAGCAGCCCCGGGACTGCCCTTGAGACCCAGTACTTC.

CDR3 nucleotides: TGCGCCAGCAGCCAAGAAGACAGGGGTGGTAATTCACCCCTCCACTTT. This encodes CASSQEDRGGNSPLHF. The chain uses TRBV4-1 and TRBJ1-6; 8 nucleotides match TRBD1. Germline CDR1 is MGHRA and CDR2 is YSYEKL. The V gene end was trimmed by 0 bases and the J gene end by 6 bases; junction bases not matched to a gene: 4. The CDR3 length is 16 residues.

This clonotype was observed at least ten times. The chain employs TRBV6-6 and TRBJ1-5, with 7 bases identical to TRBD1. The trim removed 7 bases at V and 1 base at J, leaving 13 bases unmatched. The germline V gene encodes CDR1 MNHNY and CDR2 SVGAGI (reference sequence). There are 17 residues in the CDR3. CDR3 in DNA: TGTGCCAGCATGGGCGACAGGGCCTACTCAAGCAATCAGCCCCAGCATTTT. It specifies CASMGDRAYSSNQPQHF.

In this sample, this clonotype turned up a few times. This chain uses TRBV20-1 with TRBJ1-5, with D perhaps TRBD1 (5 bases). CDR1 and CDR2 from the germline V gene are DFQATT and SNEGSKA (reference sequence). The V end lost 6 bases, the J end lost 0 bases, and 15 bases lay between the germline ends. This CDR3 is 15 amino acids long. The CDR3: CSATYGGDSNQPQHF. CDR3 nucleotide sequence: TGCAGTGCCACCTATGGGGGGGATAGCAATCAGCCCCAGCATTTT.

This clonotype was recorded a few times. The CDR3 nucleotides are TGCAGTGCTAGAGACGGGAGAGAACCGAAGTGGGGCTACACCTTC. Amino acids: CSARDGREPKWGYTF. This chain joins TRBV20-1 and TRBJ1-2; no clear D gene. The V gene's germline CDR1 is DFQATT and CDR2 SNEGSKA (reference sequence). The germline V and J ends were trimmed by 0 bases and 8 bases, with 19 bases remaining between them. This CDR3 is 15 amino acids long.

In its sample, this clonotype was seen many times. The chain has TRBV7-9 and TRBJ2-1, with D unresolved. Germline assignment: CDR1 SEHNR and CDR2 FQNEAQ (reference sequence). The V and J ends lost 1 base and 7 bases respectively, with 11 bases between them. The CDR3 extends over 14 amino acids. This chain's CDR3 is CASSLGWPENEQFF. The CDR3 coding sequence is TGTGCCAGCAGCTTAGGTTGGCCTGAAAATGAGCAGTTCTTC.

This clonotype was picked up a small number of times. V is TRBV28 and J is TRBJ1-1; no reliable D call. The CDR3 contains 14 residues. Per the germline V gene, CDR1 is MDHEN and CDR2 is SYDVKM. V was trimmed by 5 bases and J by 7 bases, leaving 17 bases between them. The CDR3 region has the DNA TGTGCCAGCAGTGTAGCCAGGTACCGGGATGAAGCTTTCTTT. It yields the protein CASSVARYRDEAFF.

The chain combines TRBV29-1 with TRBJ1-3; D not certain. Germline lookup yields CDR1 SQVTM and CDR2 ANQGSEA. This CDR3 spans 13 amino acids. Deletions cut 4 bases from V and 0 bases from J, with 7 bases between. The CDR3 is CSVAQDSGNTIYF. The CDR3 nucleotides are TGCAGCGTTGCCCAGGACTCTGGAAACACCATATATTTT.

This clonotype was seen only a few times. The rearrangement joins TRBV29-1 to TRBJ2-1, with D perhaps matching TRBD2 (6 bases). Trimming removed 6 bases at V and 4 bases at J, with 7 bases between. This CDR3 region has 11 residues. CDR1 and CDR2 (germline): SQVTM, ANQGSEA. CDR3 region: CSVAGYNEQFF. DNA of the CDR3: TGCAGCGTCGCGGGGTACAATGAGCAGTTCTTC.

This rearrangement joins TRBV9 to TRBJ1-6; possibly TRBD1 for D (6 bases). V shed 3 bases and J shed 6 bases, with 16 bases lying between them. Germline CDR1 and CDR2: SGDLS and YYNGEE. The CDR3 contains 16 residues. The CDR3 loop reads CASSGWGAESNSPLHF. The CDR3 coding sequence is TGTGCCAGCAGCGGTTGGGGGGCCGAAAGTAATTCACCCCTCCACTTT.

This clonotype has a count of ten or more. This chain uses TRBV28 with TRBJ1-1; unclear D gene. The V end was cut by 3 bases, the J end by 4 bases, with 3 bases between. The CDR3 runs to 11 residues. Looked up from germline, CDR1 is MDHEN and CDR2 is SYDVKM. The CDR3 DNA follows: TGTGCCAGCAGTTTCACCACTGAAGCTTTCTTT. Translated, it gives CASSFTTEAFF.

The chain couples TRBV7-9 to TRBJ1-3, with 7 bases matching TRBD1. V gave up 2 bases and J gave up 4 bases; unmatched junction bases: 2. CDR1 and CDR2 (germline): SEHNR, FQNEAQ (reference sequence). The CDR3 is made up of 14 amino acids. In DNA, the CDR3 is TGTGCCAGCAGCTTAACGGGACAGGGAAACACCATATATTTT. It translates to CASSLTGQGNTIYF.

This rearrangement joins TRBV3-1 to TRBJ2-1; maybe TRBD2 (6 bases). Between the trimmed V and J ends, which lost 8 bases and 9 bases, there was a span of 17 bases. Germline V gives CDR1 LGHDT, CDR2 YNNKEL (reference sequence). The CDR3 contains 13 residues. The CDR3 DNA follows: TGTGCCAGCGCAAAAGGGCTAGCGTTTGAGCAGTTCTTC. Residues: CASAKGLAFEQFF.

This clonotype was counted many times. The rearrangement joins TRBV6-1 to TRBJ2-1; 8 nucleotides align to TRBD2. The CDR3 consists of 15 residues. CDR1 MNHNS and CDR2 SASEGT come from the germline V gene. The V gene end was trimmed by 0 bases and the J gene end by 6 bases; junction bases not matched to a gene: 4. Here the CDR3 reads CASSEARLAGNEQFF. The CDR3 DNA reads TGTGCCAGCAGTGAAGCGAGGCTAGCGGGCAATGAGCAGTTCTTC.

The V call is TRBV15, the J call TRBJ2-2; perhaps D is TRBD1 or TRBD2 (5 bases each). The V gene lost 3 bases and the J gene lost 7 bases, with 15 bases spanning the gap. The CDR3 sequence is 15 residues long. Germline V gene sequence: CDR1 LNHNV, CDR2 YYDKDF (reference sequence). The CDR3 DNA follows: TGTGCCACCAGCAGGGGGATCAGGGAGAGCGGGGAGCTGTTTTTT. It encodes CATSRGIRESGELFF.

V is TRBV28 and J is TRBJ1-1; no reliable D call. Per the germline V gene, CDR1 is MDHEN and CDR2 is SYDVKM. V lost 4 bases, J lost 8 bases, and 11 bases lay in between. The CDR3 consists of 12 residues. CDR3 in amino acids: CASSSRTREAFF. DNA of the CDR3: TGTGCCAGCAGTTCCAGGACCAGGGAAGCTTTCTTT.

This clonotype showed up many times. The CDR3 region has the DNA TGCAGTGCTAGAGGGGTTAGCGGGGGGCCGGTTGGGACGCAGTATTTT. Its protein is CSARGVSGGPVGTQYF. The rearrangement joins TRBV20-1 to TRBJ2-3; 10 positions agree with TRBD2. The CDR3 covers 16 residues. In germline, CDR1 is DFQATT, CDR2 SNEGSKA (reference sequence). The junction had 13 bases not matched to a gene; V was cut back by 1 base and J by 9 bases.

The DNA of the CDR3 is TGTGCCAGCAGGGACGGGAGCGTAGGAGAGACCCAGTACTTC. Protein product: CASRDGSVGETQYF. This rearrangement joins TRBV6-6 to TRBJ2-5; D perhaps matches TRBD2 (6 bases). V dropped 6 bases and J dropped 4 bases, with 15 bases sitting between them. The CDR3 length is 14 residues. CDR1 is MNHNY, CDR2 SVGAGI, per germline (reference sequence).

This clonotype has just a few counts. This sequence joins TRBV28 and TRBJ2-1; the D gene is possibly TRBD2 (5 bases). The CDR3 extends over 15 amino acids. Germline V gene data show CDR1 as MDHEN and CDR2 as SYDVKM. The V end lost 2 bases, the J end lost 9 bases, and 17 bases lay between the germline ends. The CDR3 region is CASSLPLVSVGEQFF. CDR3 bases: TGTGCCAGCAGTTTACCCCTGGTTAGCGTGGGTGAGCAGTTCTTC.

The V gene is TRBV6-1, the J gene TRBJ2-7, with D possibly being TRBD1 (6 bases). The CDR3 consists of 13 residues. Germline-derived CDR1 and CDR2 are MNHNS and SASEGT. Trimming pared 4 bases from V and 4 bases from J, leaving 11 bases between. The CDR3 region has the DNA TGTGCCAGCAGTGCCACAGGGTTTTACGAGCAGTACTTC. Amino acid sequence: CASSATGFYEQYF.

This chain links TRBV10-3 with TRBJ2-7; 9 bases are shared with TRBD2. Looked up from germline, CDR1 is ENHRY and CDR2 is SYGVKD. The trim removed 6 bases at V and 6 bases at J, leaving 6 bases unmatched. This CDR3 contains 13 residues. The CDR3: CAIRREGGPEQYF. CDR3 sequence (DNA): TGTGCCATCAGGCGGGAGGGGGGGCCCGAGCAGTACTTC.

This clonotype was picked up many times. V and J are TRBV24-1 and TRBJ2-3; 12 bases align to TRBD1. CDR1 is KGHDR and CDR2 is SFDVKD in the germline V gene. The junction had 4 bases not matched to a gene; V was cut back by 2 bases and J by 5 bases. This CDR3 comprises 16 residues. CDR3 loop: CATSDSGQGARDTQYF. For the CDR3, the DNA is TGTGCCACCAGTGATTCGGGACAGGGGGCAAGAGATACGCAGTATTTT.

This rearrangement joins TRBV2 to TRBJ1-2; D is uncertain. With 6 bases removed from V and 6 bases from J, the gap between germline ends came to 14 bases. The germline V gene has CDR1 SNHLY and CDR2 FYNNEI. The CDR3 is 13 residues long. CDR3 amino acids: CASRRSLANGYTF. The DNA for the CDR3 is TGTGCCAGCAGACGGTCTCTAGCGAATGGCTACACCTTC.

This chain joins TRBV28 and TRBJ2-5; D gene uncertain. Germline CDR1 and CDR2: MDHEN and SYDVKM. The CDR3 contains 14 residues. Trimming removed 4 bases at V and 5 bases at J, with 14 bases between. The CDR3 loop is CASSSPTEAETQYF. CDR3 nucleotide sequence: TGTGCCAGCAGTTCCCCGACCGAAGCCGAGACCCAGTACTTC.

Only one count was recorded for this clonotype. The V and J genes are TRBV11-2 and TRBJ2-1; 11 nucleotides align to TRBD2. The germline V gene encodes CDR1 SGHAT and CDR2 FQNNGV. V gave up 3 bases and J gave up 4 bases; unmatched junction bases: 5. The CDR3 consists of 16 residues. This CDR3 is CASSFAGTSGYNEQFF. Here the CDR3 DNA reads TGTGCCAGCAGCTTCGCCGGGACTAGCGGTTACAATGAGCAGTTCTTC.